This T cell receptor beta chain was captured in a study of technical replicates of blood from a handful of donors. This CDR3 spans 17 amino acids. Per germline, CDR1 MGHRA and CDR2 YSYEKL. V lost 1 base, J lost 4 bases, and 17 bases lay in between. Method: immunoSEQ multiplex PCR; TCRdb's copy keeps in-frame clones and lacks some. The table records about 75,000 clones, roughly nine tenths of them present only once. The sample consisted of T cells isolated from PBMCs. The clonotype comes from a human donor in good health. Some clones in this sample may be carry-over from other donors' samples. The rearrangement uses TRBV4-1 and TRBJ1-5; D not resolved. CDR3 amino acids: CASSQARVRSRNQPQHF. The DNA for the CDR3 is TGCGCCAGCAGCCAAGCCCGGGTACGATCCAGAAATCAGCCCCAGCATTTT.